This T cell receptor beta chain was sequenced for a study of identical twins. Notes on the study in general: The abundant beta clonotypes from cord blood had fewer insertions, and memory repertoires had none of this. The study reached conclusions through statistical analysis that was cross-sectional, not following the same donors.

TCRdb passed the 5' RACE reads through MiXCR, listing each CDR3 protein once. The sample records 600,000 to 850,000 distinct CDR3 sequences, 18% being singletons. This clonotype was detected a few times. Its matching antigen is unknown. These data also formed part of another study, on T cells expressing NK-cell markers. That paper adds: Serological testing identified seven of the eight sequenced donors as HCMV-seropositive and one as seronegative. For a few donors, these clonotypes were likewise the leading ones in the CD3+CD56-NKG2C+ fraction.

Sequences were obtained from PBMCs. This TCR was sampled from a young woman in good health.

The CDR3 region has the DNA TGTGCCACCGGCGAAGCGGGAGAGCGGGATACGCAGTATTTT. Amino acid sequence: CATGEAGERDTQYF. This sequence joins TRBV12-3 or TRBV12-4 and TRBJ2-3; 8 bases are shared with TRBD2. The CDR3 is 14 residues long. Trimming removed 10 bases from V and 6 bases from J; junction bases left unmatched: 12.